The 13 T cell receptor beta chains below were found in one sample sequenced in a study of T-cell memory formation after mild COVID-19. TCRdb called the 5' RACE reads again in MiXCR, with one record for every CDR3 protein. This table holds about 450,000 distinct CDR3 sequences, under 25% found once. Sequences were obtained from PBMCs or a T cell subset sorted from them (not recorded which). All receptors derive from an adult woman who had mild COVID-19 (a few samples of this study predate the infection). Cell type and time point are not known.

The table lists this clonotype with a few counts. The V gene is TRBV4-2, the J gene TRBJ2-1, with 11 bases identical to TRBD2. The CDR3 totals 22 residues. The V and J ends lost 2 bases and 4 bases, in that order; junction bases with no gene match: 22. CDR1 is LGHNA, CDR2 YNFKEQ, per germline. CDR3 in amino acids: CASSQHSWMASGRSKEYNEQFF. CDR3 nucleotide sequence: TGTGCCAGCAGCCAACACTCCTGGATGGCTAGCGGGAGGAGTAAGGAGTACAATGAGCAGTTCTTC.

This clonotype was observed a handful of times. CDR3 nucleotides: TGTGCCACCAGCAGCCGGGACAGGGTGTTCGAGCAGTACTTC. Translation gives CATSSRDRVFEQYF. The chain links TRBV15 to TRBJ2-7, with TRBD1 matching 9 bases. Trimming at V came to 3 bases and at J to 6 bases, leaving 6 bases not matched to a gene. This CDR3 has 14 amino acids. Germline loops: CDR1 LNHNV, CDR2 YYDKDF (reference sequence).

Only a few counts were recorded for this clonotype. V usage is TRBV7-9 and J usage is TRBJ1-1; D remains ambiguous. The CDR3 length is 14 residues. Trimming removed 4 bases from V and 1 base from J, with 10 bases in between. Germline V lookup: CDR1 SEHNR, CDR2 FQNEAQ (reference sequence). In nucleotides, the CDR3 is TGTGCCAGCAGCTCCTGGACGGGGAACACTGAAGCTTTCTTT. Translating it yields CASSSWTGNTEAFF.

This clonotype was observed a few times. This chain uses TRBV2 with TRBJ1-2; 9 nucleotides line up with TRBD1. Germline V gene lookup returns CDR1 SNHLY and CDR2 FYNNEI. The CDR3 sequence is 14 residues long. V lost 6 bases and J lost 3; bases outside the gene matches: 5. The CDR3 loop is CASSGQGSHYGYTF. CDR3 DNA: TGTGCCAGCAGCGGACAGGGGAGTCACTATGGCTACACCTTC.

This clonotype occurred a few times. The chain uses TRBV25-1 and TRBJ2-7; possible D gene TRBD2, 5 bases. This CDR3 region has 11 residues. Germline V gene data show CDR1 as MGHDK and CDR2 as SYGVNS. Trimming took 1 base from V and 9 from J, leaving 7 bases between them. CDR3 nucleotide sequence: TGTGCCAGCAGTGAATCGGGGAGGCAGTACTTC. Translation: CASSESGRQYF.

V usage is TRBV19 and J usage is TRBJ1-1; 8 bases align to TRBD1. Germline CDR1 and CDR2: LNHDA and SQIVND (reference sequence). Germline trimming cut 9 bases from V and 0 bases from J; bases unmatched to any gene: 9. This CDR3 is 15 amino acids long. CDR3 in DNA: TGTGCCAGCAGGACAGGGCCAGGAATGAACACTGAAGCTTTCTTT. Its protein product is CASRTGPGMNTEAFF.

V usage is TRBV5-1 and J usage is TRBJ2-1; perhaps TRBD1 as D (5 bases). The CDR3 is 14 amino acids. CDR1 is SGHRS, CDR2 YFSETQ, per germline. Between the trimmed V and J ends, which lost 0 bases and 4 bases, there was a span of 8 bases. CDR3 DNA: TGCGCCAGCAGCTTGGCCAACAGGTACAATGAGCAGTTCTTC. Its protein product is CASSLANRYNEQFF.

This clonotype showed up just a few times. V gene TRBV5-1 combines with J gene TRBJ1-1; TRBD1 matches 7 bases. The CDR3 contains 15 residues. Germline trimming cut 2 bases from V and 4 bases from J; bases unmatched to any gene: 8. The germline CDR1 and CDR2 sequences are SGHRS and YFSETQ. The CDR3 sequence: CASSFGTGVGTEAFF. CDR3 nucleotides: TGCGCCAGCAGCTTTGGAACAGGGGTGGGCACTGAAGCTTTCTTT.

The rearrangement uses TRBV24-1 and TRBJ2-3; 7 nucleotides align to TRBD1. Germline V lookup: CDR1 KGHDR, CDR2 SFDVKD. The CDR3 has 13 amino acids. Losses at the gene ends were 4 bases for V and 11 bases for J; bases not matched to a gene: 8. CDR3 DNA: TGTGCCACCAGTGACTACAGGGGCATCAAGCAGTATTTT. It codes for CATSDYRGIKQYF.

This clonotype has only a few counts. This chain connects TRBV4-1 to TRBJ1-3; a possible D gene is TRBD1 (6 bases). V lost 4 bases and J 0 bases, leaving 10 bases between the germline ends. The CDR3 contains 15 residues. The germline V gene has CDR1 MGHRA and CDR2 YSYEKL. The CDR3 DNA sequence: TGCGCCAGCAGCCCCACAGGGCCCTCTGGAAACACCATATATTTT. Its translation: CASSPTGPSGNTIYF.

This clonotype was counted only a few times. This chain connects TRBV18 to TRBJ1-5; D may be TRBD1 (5 bases). V gave up 1 base and J gave up 0 bases, with 13 bases separating them. The CDR3 is made up of 17 amino acids. Per germline, CDR1 KGHSH and CDR2 LQKENI. CDR3 sequence (DNA): TGTGCCAGCTCACCACAGAGACAGACATATAGCAATCAGCCCCAGCATTTT. As protein: CASSPQRQTYSNQPQHF.

The CDR3 region has the DNA TGTGCCAGCAGTGAGGGGACATCGGAGACCCAGTACTTC. Translated, it gives CASSEGTSETQYF. The V and J genes are TRBV6-1 and TRBJ2-5; perhaps TRBD1 as D (6 bases). The CDR3 has 13 residues. Germline CDR1 reads MNHNS; CDR2 reads SASEGT. Trimming took 3 bases from V and 5 from J, leaving 10 bases between them.

CDR3 coding DNA: TGCGCCAGCAGCCAAGTCGGGGCGTACACAGATACGCAGTATTTT. This translates into CASSQVGAYTDTQYF. The chain combines TRBV4-1 with TRBJ2-3; TRBD1 or TRBD2 may be the D gene (5 bases each). Deletions cut 1 base from V and 2 bases from J, with 10 bases between. Germline V CDR1 and CDR2: MGHRA, YSYEKL. The CDR3 covers 15 residues.